This TCR beta chain came from a study of persistence of HIV-infected CD4 T cells. Study findings and constraints: Degenerate expanded CDR3beta sequences were enriched among CMV- and Gag-responding cells. Bulk TCR data could not be restricted to HIV-1-infected CMV-responding cells.

V was shortened by 5 bases and J by 0 bases, with 8 bases between the two germline ends. Germline V gene lookup returns CDR1 LNHNV and CDR2 YYDKDF (reference sequence). The CDR3 consists of 14 residues. A word on this clone: The antigen is undetermined.

Cells were stimulated nonspecifically with anti-CD3/anti-CD28 magnetic beads. Responding CD4+ T cells were sorted by upregulation of both CD40 ligand and CD69. PBMCs were depleted of CD8+ T cells before stimulation. For around 19 hours, CD8-depleted PBMCs received anti-CD28/CD49d costimulation, a CD40-blocking antibody and enfuvirtide. Sequencing used immunoSEQ version 4 in survey mode. Clones were read by immunoSEQ multiplex PCR, and TCRdb kept only the in-frame ones, dropping some. The data show tens of thousands of clones, with about 90% seen just once and 3% to 3.5% held by the top ten. This chain joins TRBV15 and TRBJ1-3, with D hard to call. This TCR derives from an adult woman with HIV who was CMV-seropositive. The sequences come from CD4+ T cells sorted from PBMCs after roughly 18-hour stimulation, collected from a patient who received antiretroviral therapy. The CDR3 nucleotides are TGTGCCACCAGCCTCTCCAACTCTGGAAACACCATATATTTT. Translating it yields CATSLSNSGNTIYF. The whole variable domain, filled in from reference TRBV15 and TRBJ1-3, reads DAMVIQNPRYQVTQFGKPVTLSCSQTLNHNVMYWYQQKSSQAPKLLFHYYDKDFNNEADTPDNFQSRRPNTSFCFLDIRSPGLGDTAMYLCATSLSNSGNTIYFGEGSWLTVV.